This T cell receptor (beta chain) was found in a study of regulatory T cells in long-lasting Graves disease. Notes on the study in general: Persistent disease preferred TRBV28, TRBJ1-2 and TRBJ2-5; new disease, TRBV20-1 and TRBJ2-1.

Trimming removed 4 bases from V and 4 bases from J, with 10 bases in between. The length of the CDR3 is 12 residues. Germline V CDR1 and CDR2: DFQATT, SNEGSKA (reference sequence). Arm-PCR of CDR3 regions and iRepertoire HTBI primers were used to build TCR beta libraries. TCRdb reanalysed the multiplex PCR reads using MiXCR and keeps one entry per CDR3 protein. This sample yields about 620,000 distinct CDR3 sequences, of which 15% to 20% are seen a single time; about 20% belongs to the top ten. This clonotype was seen many times. The antigen is not known. The time point denotes: newly diagnosed GD, antithyroid drugs for less than 3 months. PBMC-derived RNA was used for the TCR library. This same sample was also part of a study on T cells in Graves' hyperthyroidism and ophthalmopathy.

This chain connects TRBV20-1 to TRBJ1-1; D is uncertain. This clonotype was sampled from a woman in her 30s with Graves disease. The sample in question was peripheral blood mononuclear cells (PBMCs), obtained at new diagnosis, from a patient treated with antithyroid drugs. The DNA of the CDR3 is TGCAGTGCTACCCATGAGGGCACTGAAGCTTTCTTT. It yields the protein CSATHEGTEAFF.